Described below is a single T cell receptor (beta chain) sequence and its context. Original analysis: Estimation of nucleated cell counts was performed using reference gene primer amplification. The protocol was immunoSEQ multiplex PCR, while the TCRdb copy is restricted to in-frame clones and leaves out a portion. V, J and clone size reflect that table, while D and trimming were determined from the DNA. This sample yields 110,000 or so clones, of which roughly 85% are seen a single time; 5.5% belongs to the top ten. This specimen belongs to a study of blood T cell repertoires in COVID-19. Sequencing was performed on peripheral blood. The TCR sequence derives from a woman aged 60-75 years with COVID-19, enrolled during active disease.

CDR3 nucleotide sequence: TGTGCCAGCGCCCAGGGGCGGGGGGTAGGAGATACGCAGTATTTT. Translation gives CASAQGRGVGDTQYF. The V call is TRBV4-2, the J call TRBJ2-3, with 8 bases fitting TRBD2. This CDR3 spans 15 amino acids. Germline V lookup: CDR1 LGHNA, CDR2 YNFKEQ. The trim removed 8 bases at V and 5 bases at J, leaving 12 bases unmatched.